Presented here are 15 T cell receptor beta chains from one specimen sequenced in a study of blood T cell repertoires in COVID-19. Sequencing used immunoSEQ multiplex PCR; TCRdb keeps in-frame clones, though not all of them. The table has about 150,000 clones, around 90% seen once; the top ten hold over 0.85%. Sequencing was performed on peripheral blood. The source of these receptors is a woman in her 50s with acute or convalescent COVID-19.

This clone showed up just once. For the CDR3, the DNA is TGTGCCAGCAGCATTAGTCAAGTATCCTACGAGCAGTACTTC. As protein: CASSISQVSYEQYF. V and J are TRBV7-2 and TRBJ2-7; no reliable D call. The CDR3 totals 14 residues. V was trimmed by 5 bases and J by 1 base, leaving 12 bases between them. Germline lookup yields CDR1 SGHTA and CDR2 FQGNSA.

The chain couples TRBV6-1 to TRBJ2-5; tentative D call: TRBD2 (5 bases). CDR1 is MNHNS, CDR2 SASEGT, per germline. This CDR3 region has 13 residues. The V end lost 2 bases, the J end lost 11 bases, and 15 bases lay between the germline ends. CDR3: CASSELASRSQYF. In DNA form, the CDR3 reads TGTGCCAGCAGTGAATTGGCTAGCAGATCTCAGTACTTC.

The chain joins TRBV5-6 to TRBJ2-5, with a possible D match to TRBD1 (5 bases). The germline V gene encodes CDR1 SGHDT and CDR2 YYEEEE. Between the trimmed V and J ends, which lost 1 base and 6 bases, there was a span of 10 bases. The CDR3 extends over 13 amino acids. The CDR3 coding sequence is TGTGCCAGCAGCTTGTTCAGGGTACAGACCCAGTACTTC. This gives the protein CASSLFRVQTQYF.

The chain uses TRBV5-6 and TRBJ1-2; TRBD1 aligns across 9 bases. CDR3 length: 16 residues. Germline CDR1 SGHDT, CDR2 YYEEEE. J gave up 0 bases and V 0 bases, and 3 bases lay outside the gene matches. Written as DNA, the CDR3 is TGTGCCAGCAGCTTGGGCACAGGGGGCCCTAACTATGGCTACACCTTC. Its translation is CASSLGTGGPNYGYTF.

The CDR3 bases are TGTGCCAGCAGCCAAGGGACTAGCGGGTCCACAGATACGCAGTATTTT. The encoded protein is CASSQGTSGSTDTQYF. The chain has TRBV4-2 and TRBJ2-3; TRBD2 aligns across 11 bases. V shed 1 base and J 2 bases; nucleotides not matched to a gene: 2. Germline values: CDR1 LGHNA, CDR2 YNFKEQ. The CDR3 extends over 16 amino acids.

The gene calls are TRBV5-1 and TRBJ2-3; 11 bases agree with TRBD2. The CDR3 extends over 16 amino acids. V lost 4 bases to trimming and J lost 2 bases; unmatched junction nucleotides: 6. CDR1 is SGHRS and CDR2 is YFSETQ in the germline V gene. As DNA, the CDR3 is TGCGCCAGCAGCGGCACTAGCGGGGGCCTCACAGATACGCAGTATTTT. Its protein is CASSGTSGGLTDTQYF.

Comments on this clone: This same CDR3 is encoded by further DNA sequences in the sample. The CDR3 bases are TGTGCCAGCAGTTACCCGGACAGCTATGGCTACACCTTC. This codes for CASSYPDSYGYTF. V gene TRBV6-5 combines with J gene TRBJ1-2; tentative D call: TRBD1 (6 bases). Per the germline V gene, CDR1 is MNHEY and CDR2 is SVGAGI. Trimming took off 2 bases at V and 4 bases at J, with 8 bases between the two ends. The CDR3 runs to 13 residues.

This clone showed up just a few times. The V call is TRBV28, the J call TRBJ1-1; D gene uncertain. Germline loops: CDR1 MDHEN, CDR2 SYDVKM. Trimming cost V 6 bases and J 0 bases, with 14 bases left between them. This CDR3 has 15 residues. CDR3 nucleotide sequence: TGTGCCAGCAGAGGAGGGTGGCCGATGAACACTGAAGCTTTCTTT. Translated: CASRGGWPMNTEAFF.

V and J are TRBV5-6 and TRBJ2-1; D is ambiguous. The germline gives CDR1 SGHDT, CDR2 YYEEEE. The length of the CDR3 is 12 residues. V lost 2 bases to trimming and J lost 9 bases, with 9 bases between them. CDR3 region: CASSLPVGEQFF. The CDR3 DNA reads TGTGCCAGCAGCTTACCGGTCGGTGAGCAGTTCTTC.

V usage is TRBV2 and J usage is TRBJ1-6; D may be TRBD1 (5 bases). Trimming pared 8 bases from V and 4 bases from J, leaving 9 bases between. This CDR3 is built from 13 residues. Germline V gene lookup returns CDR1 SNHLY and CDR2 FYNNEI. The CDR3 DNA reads TGTGCCAGCTCTACAGGTTATAATTCACCCCTCCACTTT. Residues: CASSTGYNSPLHF.

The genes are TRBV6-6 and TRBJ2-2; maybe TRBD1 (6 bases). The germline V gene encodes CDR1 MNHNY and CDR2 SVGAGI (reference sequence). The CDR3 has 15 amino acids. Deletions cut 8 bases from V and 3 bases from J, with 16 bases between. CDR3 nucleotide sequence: TGTGCCAGCTCAATTCAAGGGGGACACACCGGGGAGCTGTTTTTT. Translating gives CASSIQGGHTGELFF.

The CDR3 coding sequence is TGTGCCAGTAGTACCCTCTCGACAGGGGAGTATGGCTACACCTTC. Its translation: CASSTLSTGEYGYTF. V usage is TRBV19 and J usage is TRBJ1-2; 8 bases align to TRBD1. Germline CDR1 and CDR2: LNHDA and SQIVND (reference sequence). The V and J ends lost 4 bases and 5 bases, in that order; junction bases with no gene match: 9. The CDR3 has 15 amino acids.

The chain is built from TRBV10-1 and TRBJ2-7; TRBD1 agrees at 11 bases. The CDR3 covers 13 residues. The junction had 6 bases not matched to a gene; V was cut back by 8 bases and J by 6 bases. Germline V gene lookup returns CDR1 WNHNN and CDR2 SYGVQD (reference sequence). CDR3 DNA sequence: TGCGCCAGCGCCCCCGGGACAGGGGGCGAGCAGTACTTC. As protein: CASAPGTGGEQYF.

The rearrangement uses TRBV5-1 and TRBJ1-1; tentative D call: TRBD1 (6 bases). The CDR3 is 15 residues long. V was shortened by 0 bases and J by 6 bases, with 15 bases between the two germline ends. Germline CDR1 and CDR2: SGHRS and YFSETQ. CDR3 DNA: TGCGCCAGCAGCTTGGAGGGGGTGGGAATGGCTGAAGCTTTCTTT. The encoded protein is CASSLEGVGMAEAFF.

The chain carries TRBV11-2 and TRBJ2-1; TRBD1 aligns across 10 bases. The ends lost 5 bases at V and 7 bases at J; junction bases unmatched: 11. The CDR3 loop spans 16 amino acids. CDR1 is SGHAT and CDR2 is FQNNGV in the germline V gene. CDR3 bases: TGTGCCAGCAGCGGGGGGCCGGGACAGGGGTTGAATGAGCAGTTCTTC. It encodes CASSGGPGQGLNEQFF.